The 13 T cell receptor beta chains reported below all come from one sample, sequenced in a study of neoadjuvant nivolumab and ipilimumab in lung cancer. Profiled with immunoSEQ multiplex PCR; TCRdb holds only in-frame clones, not every one. The sample shows 8,800 or so clones, approximately 75% of them seen only once. Sequencing used tumor tissue, obtained after neoadjuvant nivolumab, alone or with ipilimumab, at or shortly before surgery. These receptor sequences come from an adult with non-small cell lung cancer.

V is TRBV19 and J is TRBJ1-2; no clear D. This CDR3 region has 13 residues. CDR1 is LNHDA, CDR2 SQIVND, per germline (reference sequence). V lost 6 bases, J lost 3 bases, and 11 bases lay in between. CDR3 nucleotide sequence: TGTGCCAGTAGAACACCTTTAGACTATGGCTACACCTTC. This gives the protein CASRTPLDYGYTF.

This chain joins TRBV19 and TRBJ2-3; D remains unclear. The germline CDR1 and CDR2 sequences are LNHDA and SQIVND (reference sequence). This CDR3 has 13 residues. Deletions cut 11 bases from V and 1 base from J, with 13 bases between. This chain's CDR3 is CAASRAGTDTQYF. The CDR3 DNA is TGTGCCGCTTCACGGGCTGGCACAGATACGCAGTATTTT. The complete variable domain, with remaining parts taken from reference TRBV19 and TRBJ2-3, reads DGGITQSPKYLFRKEGQNVTLSCEQNLNHDAMYWYRQDPGQGLRLIYYSQIVNDFQKGDIAEGYSVSREKKESFPLTVTSAQKNPTAFYLCAASRAGTDTQYFGPGTRLTVL.

The rearrangement links TRBV7-9 to TRBJ2-2; 9 nucleotides agree with TRBD1. V was pared by 5 bases and J by 6 bases, with 7 bases of the junction left unmatched. In germline, CDR1 is SEHNR, CDR2 FQNEAQ (reference sequence). This CDR3 has 15 residues. The CDR3 nucleotides read TGTGCCAGCAGCGACAGGGACAGGGCCGCCGGGGAGCTGTTTTTT. Translated, it gives CASSDRDRAAGELFF.

The chain links TRBV20-1 to TRBJ2-7; 8 positions agree with TRBD1. CDR3 length: 11 residues. With 6 bases clipped from V and 9 bases from J, the junction kept 7 bases outside the gene matches. The germline V gene encodes CDR1 DFQATT and CDR2 SNEGSKA (reference sequence). CDR3 sequence reads: CSATTGAGQYF. The DNA of the CDR3 is TGCAGTGCAACGACAGGGGCTGGGCAGTACTTC.

This clone occurred a few times. The rearrangement joins TRBV6-1 to TRBJ2-3; D possibly corresponds to TRBD2 (5 bases). The V and J ends lost 2 bases and 0 bases respectively, with 6 bases between them. Germline V gene sequence: CDR1 MNHNS, CDR2 SASEGT. This CDR3 contains 14 residues. CDR3 DNA: TGTGCCAGCAGTGAAATAGCGAGCACAGATACGCAGTATTTT. This gives the protein CASSEIASTDTQYF.

The rearrangement links TRBV7-2 to TRBJ2-7, with 8 bases aligning to TRBD2. CDR1 and CDR2 (germline): SGHTA, FQGNSA. This CDR3 spans 15 amino acids. V lost 1 base, J lost 7 bases, and 9 bases stayed unmatched. The CDR3 spells CASSLGLGLEVEQYF. The CDR3 bases are TGTGCCAGCAGCTTAGGCCTGGGACTAGAAGTTGAGCAGTACTTC.

V and J are TRBV11-2 and TRBJ2-1; no reliable D call. The V gene lost 3 bases and the J gene lost 5 bases, with 8 bases spanning the gap. CDR3 size: 13 residues. The germline CDR1 and CDR2 sequences are SGHAT and FQNNGV. The CDR3 sequence is CASSFVLNNEQFF. The DNA of the CDR3 is TGTGCCAGCAGCTTTGTACTTAACAATGAGCAGTTCTTC.

The chain recombines TRBV6-5 with TRBJ2-4; maybe TRBD1 (5 bases). Deletions cut 0 bases from V and 6 bases from J, with 9 bases between. CDR3 length: 14 amino acids. The germline CDR1 and CDR2 sequences are MNHEY and SVGAGI. The CDR3 DNA is TGTGCCAGCAGTTACTCACAGGAACTAAACATTCAGTACTTC. Protein: CASSYSQELNIQYF.

The rearrangement links TRBV7-9 to TRBJ2-4, with D perhaps TRBD1 or TRBD2 (6 bases each). The CDR3 has 10 residues. Per germline, CDR1 SEHNR and CDR2 FQNEAQ (reference sequence). The germline V and J ends were trimmed by 8 bases and 11 bases, with 10 bases remaining between them. DNA for the CDR3: TGTGCCAGCGGGGGGCTCCTTCAGTACTTC. Protein sequence: CASGGLLQYF. The variable domain in full, with the rest retrieved from reference TRBV7-9 and TRBJ2-4, is DTGVSQNPRHKITKRGQNVTFRCDPISEHNRLYWYRQTLGQGPEFLTYFQNEAQLEKSRLLSDRFSAERPKGSFSTLEIQRTEQGDSAMYLCASGGLLQYFGAGTRLSVL.

This clone was detected once. The chain combines TRBV4-3 with TRBJ2-1; 11 nucleotides line up with TRBD1. Germline-derived CDR1 and CDR2 are LGHNA and YSLEER. The V and J ends lost 1 base and 9 bases, in that order; junction bases with no gene match: 5. The CDR3 runs to 15 residues. CDR3 residues: CASSQVRTGGGEQFF. CDR3 DNA: TGCGCCAGCAGCCAAGTTCGGACAGGGGGCGGTGAGCAGTTCTTC.

V and J are TRBV1 and TRBJ2-4; the table assigns TRBD2, which was not confirmed against the DNA. TRBV1 is classified as a pseudogene. The CDR3 spans 16 residues. The DNA of the CDR3 is TGCACCAGCAGCCAAGGTGAGCGCTGTGACAAAAACATTCAGTACTTC. It yields the protein CTSSQGERCDKNIQYF.

The rearrangement links TRBV7-2 to TRBJ2-7; D ambiguous. V lost 1 base, J lost 5 bases, and 12 bases lay in between. From germline, CDR1 is SGHTA and CDR2 FQGNSA. CDR3 length equals 14 residues. CDR3 nucleotides: TGTGCCAGCAGCTTAGATGGCACCTTGGACGAGCAGTACTTC. Translating it yields CASSLDGTLDEQYF.

The rearrangement joins TRBV7-8 to TRBJ2-3; D gene ambiguous. This CDR3 has 14 amino acids. Trimming shortened V by 3 bases and J by 5 bases, and 12 bases separated the two germline ends. From germline, CDR1 is SGHVS and CDR2 FQNEAQ. CDR3 region: CASSLDGPLDTQYF. In DNA form, the CDR3 reads TGTGCCAGCAGCTTGGACGGGCCGCTAGATACGCAGTATTTT.